Here is one T cell receptor (beta chain) with its context. As originally analysed: Amplification from reference gene primers served as the basis for estimated nucleated cell counts. TCRdb keeps only in-frame clones here, not all; method: immunoSEQ multiplex PCR. V and J calls and clone size come straight from that table; D and trimming were deduced from the DNA. The data contain about 270,000 clones, around 82% of them singletons. These data come from a study of blood T cell repertoires in COVID-19. Study summary: Collection of acute and convalescent COVID-19 samples took place in the United States, Italy and Spain.

The CDR3 totals 12 residues. Germline lookup yields CDR1 SEHNR and CDR2 FQNEAQ (reference sequence). V lost 3 bases and J 6 bases, leaving 8 bases between the germline ends. The rearrangement uses TRBV7-9 and TRBJ1-2; D gene uncertain. The receptor comes from a young woman with acute or convalescent COVID-19. The sequenced sample was peripheral blood. This CDR3 is CASSFLTDGYTF. CDR3 sequence (DNA): TGTGCCAGCAGCTTCTTAACGGATGGCTACACCTTC.